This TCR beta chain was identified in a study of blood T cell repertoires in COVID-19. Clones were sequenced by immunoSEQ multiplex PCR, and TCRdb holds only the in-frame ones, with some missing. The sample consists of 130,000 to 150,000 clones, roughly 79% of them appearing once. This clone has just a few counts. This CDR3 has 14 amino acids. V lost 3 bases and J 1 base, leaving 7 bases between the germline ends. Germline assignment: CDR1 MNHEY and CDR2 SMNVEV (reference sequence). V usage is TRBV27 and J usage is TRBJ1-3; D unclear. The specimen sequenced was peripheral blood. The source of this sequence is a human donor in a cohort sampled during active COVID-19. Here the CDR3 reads CASSFAGSGNTIYF. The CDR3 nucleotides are TGTGCCAGCAGTTTCGCGGGATCTGGAAACACCATATATTTT.